The source of this TCR beta chain is a study of chemoradiotherapy in HPV16-positive cancers. Across the whole study: Functional T-cell assays on a couple of HPV16-positive patients' cells defined candidate HPV-specific clones and common TCR motifs. Study-level points and caveats: During treatment, candidate HPV-specific clones and E7-related motifs expanded in tumor.

Trimming cost V 5 bases and J 0 bases, with 13 bases left between them. There are 15 residues in the CDR3. CDR1 and CDR2 from the germline V gene are PRHDT and FYEKMQ (reference sequence). About this clone: Its antigen is unidentified.

The data were produced by immunoSEQ multiplex PCR, yet TCRdb's version contains in-frame clones alone and is incomplete. The table lists some 28,000 clones, about 80% of them singletons. Repertoires were sampled repeatedly during chemoradiotherapy. The input for sequencing was blood, taken from a patient who underwent chemoradiotherapy. The source of this sequence is a human donor with HPV-associated anogenital cancer. The rearrangement links TRBV13 to TRBJ2-5; a possible D gene is TRBD1 (5 bases). The CDR3 DNA follows: TGTGCCAGCAGCCAAAGAACAGGCCACCAAGAGACCCAGTACTTC. It yields the protein CASSQRTGHQETQYF.